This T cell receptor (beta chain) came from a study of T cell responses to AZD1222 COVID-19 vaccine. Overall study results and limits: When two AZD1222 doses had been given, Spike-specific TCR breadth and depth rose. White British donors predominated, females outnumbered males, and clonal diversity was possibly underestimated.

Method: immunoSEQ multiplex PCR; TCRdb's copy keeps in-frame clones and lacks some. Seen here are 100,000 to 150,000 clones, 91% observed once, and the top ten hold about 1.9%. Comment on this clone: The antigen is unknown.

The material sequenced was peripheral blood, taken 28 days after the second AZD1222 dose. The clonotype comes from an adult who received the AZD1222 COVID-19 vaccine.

CDR3 coding DNA: TGTGCCAGCAGTGACTCAAGGTGCAGGCCCCATCAGCCCCAGCATTTT. It codes for CASSDSRCRPHQPQHF. The genes are TRBV6-4 and TRBJ1-5; D remains unclear. With 0 bases removed from V and 5 bases from J, the gap between germline ends came to 14 bases. Germline loops: CDR1 MRHNA, CDR2 SNTAGT. The CDR3 covers 16 residues.